This T cell receptor beta chain was recorded in a study of beta chain features in type 1 diabetes (dated by TCRdb to between 2017 and 2018). Describing the broader study: Mean age, gender distribution, total cell number and subset yield were not different between patients and healthy donors. A total of approximately 99,000,000 sorted cells were examined across all samples, and RNA yield correlated strongly with the number of cells per subset. In the study, TCRB repertoires of sorted circulating CD4+ T cell subsets from recently diagnosed type 1 diabetes patients were compared with those of matched healthy donors. Regulatory and stem cell-like memory subsets were isolated from only 8 patients and roughly eight healthy donors, whereas naive and central memory subsets came from all 28 donors.

General study outcomes and caveats: In all four CD4+ subsets, TCRB CDR3 length was moderately but significantly shorter in type 1 diabetes patients. Because the HLA sub-analyses included only small numbers of individuals, any influence of HLA type on TCRB rearrangement was left unresolved. Because cDNA was sequenced instead of genomic DNA, activated cells with high expression could be over-represented, although the groups did not differ in activation or CD3 levels. The naive, central memory and regulatory TCRB repertoires appeared to resemble one another more closely among patients than among healthy donors. At VDJ recombination sites, patients with type 1 diabetes made fewer insertions and deleted more nucleotides, a pattern implying thymic rearrangement abnormalities. Shorter templates might have been favored by PCR, but patient and control samples were amplified and corrected together, so both groups would have been affected equally by any skew.

The entire amount of isolated RNA was reverse transcribed using the High Capacity cDNA Reverse Transcription Kit, so the sequenced TCRB transcripts were expressed ones. Naive, central memory and regulatory T cell samples underwent deep immunoSEQ sequencing, averaging around 3.6 million total reads per sample. Sorted cells were lysed in RLT buffer and RNA was extracted with DNase-treated RNeasy Micro or Mini kits, depending on cell number. Each cell subset was processed separately to prevent cross-contamination, with patient and healthy donor samples processed together. TCRB sequences were amplified from cDNA with the immunoSEQ multiplex PCR, producing 87-bp fragments spanning the CDR3 region. Sequencing of the amplicons was performed on the Illumina HiSeq platform. Per the original workflow: PCR bias was corrected computationally using synthetic template baselines, and reads within Hamming distance 2 were collapsed, with unmergeable singletons discarded. Reads were aligned against IMGT to assign V, D and J genes, CDR3 length and insertions or deletions at six rearrangement sites. Clonotype counts were normalized to sorted cell number within each subset before computing true diversity and Gini coefficients with the tcR R package. Repertoire sharing was quantified using the overlap coefficient calculated on TCRB nucleotide sequences. Out-of-frame TCRB sequences from naive cells were analyzed to stand in for the pre-selection repertoire. TCRdb took this table from immuneACCESS and kept in-frame rearrangements with V and J called. Such tables lack part of the clones; where checked against another copy, unresolved V genes explain under half of the gap, and the rest is unexplained. That table is the source of V, J and clone size, and D and trimming were worked out from the DNA. The sample table lists around 600,000 clones, around 11% of them with a count of one. The ten largest account for around 0.12% of the sample.

From the cysteine up to the phenylalanine, the CDR3 has a length of 17 residues. CDR3 DNA only is kept here, 51 bases in frame from base 1. V and J are trimmed by 3 bases and 7 bases, and the gene matches miss 11 bases of the junction. Via the germline V gene, CDR1 is LGHNA and CDR2 YSLEER. From each donor, a single peripheral blood sample of about 110 mL on average was drawn into heparinised tubes. Using a panel that included CD45RO, CCR7, CD25, CD127, CD95 and CD27, naive, central memory, regulatory and stem cell-like memory CD4+ T cells were sorted on a BD FACSAria II. A purity above 95% was achieved for all sorted populations. Right away, PBMCs were isolated by Lymphoprep density gradient centrifugation and were stained directly, with no culture step. So that batch effects would be minimized, each experiment stained and sorted samples in pairs, pairing one healthy donor with one patient. This clone was seen more than once but under ten times. Its antigen remains undetermined. The record has no base qualities; no much larger clone is one base away.

The chain is assembled from TRBV4-3 and TRBJ2-1, and 11 bases in between align with TRBD1. This TCR derives from a young man with type 1 diabetes. Sequencing was performed on naive CD4+ T cells from blood. In the paper's terms, the cell subset or site label means: true naive CD4+ T cells. The nucleotides read TGCGCCAGCAGCCAGGCCGCTCCGGGACAGGGGGTTAATGAGCAGTTCTTC. Translated, it gives CASSQAAPGQGVNEQFF.